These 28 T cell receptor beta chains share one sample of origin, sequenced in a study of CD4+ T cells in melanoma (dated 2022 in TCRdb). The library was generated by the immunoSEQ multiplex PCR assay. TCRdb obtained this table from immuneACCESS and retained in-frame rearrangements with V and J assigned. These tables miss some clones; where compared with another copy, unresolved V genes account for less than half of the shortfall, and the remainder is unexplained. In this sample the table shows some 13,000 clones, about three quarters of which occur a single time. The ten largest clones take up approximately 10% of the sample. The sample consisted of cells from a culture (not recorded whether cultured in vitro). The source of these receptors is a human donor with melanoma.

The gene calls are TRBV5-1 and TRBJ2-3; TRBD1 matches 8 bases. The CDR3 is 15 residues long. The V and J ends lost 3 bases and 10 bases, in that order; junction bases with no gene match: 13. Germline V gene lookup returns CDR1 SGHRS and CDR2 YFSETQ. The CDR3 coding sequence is TGCGCCAGCAGCTCTTGGACAGGGACGCGGGCCGCGCAGTATTTT. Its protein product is CASSSWTGTRAAQYF.

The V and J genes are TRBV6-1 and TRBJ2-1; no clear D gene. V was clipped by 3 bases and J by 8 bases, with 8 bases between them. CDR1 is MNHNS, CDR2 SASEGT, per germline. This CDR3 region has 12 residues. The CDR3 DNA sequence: TGTGCCAGCAGTGATTCTTTCTATGAGCAGTTCTTC. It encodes CASSDSFYEQFF.

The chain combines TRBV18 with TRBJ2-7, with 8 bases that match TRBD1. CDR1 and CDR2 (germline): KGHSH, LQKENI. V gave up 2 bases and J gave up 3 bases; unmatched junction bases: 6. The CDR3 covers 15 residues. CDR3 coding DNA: TGTGCCAGCTCACCAAGACAGGGGCCAGGCTACGAGCAGTACTTC. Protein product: CASSPRQGPGYEQYF.

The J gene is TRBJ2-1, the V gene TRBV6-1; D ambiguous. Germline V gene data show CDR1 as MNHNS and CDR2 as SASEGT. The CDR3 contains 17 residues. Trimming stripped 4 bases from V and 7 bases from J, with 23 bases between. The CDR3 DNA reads TGTGCCAGCAGTGCCCCGAAACAGATCCTCGTCGTTAATGAGCAGTTCTTC. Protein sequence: CASSAPKQILVVNEQFF.

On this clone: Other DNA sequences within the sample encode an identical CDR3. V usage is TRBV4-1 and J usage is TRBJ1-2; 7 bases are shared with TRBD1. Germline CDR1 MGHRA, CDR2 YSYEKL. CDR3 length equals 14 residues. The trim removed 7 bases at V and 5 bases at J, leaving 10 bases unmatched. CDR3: CASNPTGDGYGYTF. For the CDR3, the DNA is TGCGCCAGCAACCCAACAGGGGATGGGTATGGCTACACCTTC.

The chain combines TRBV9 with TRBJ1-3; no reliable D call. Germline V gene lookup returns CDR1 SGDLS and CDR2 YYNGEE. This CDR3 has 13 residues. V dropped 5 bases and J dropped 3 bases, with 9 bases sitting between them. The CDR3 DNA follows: TGTGCCAGCAGTGGGTTGGGTGGAAACACCATATATTTT. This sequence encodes CASSGLGGNTIYF.

The CDR3 region is CASSSVGSEQFF. In nucleotides, the CDR3 is TGTGCCAGCAGCTCAGTCGGCAGTGAGCAGTTCTTC. The chain uses TRBV7-6 and TRBJ2-1; D is unclear. This CDR3 comprises 12 residues. The germline V gene encodes CDR1 SGHVS and CDR2 FNYEAQ. V was clipped by 4 bases and J by 9 bases, with 10 bases between them.

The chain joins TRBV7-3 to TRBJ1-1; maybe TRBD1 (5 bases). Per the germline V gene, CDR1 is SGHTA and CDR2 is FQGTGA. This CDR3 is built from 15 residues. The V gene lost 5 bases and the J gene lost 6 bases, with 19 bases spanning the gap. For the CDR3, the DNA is TGTGCCAGCAGCCTGAGACCCACAGGCGGGGCTGAAGCTTTCTTT. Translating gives CASSLRPTGGAEAFF.

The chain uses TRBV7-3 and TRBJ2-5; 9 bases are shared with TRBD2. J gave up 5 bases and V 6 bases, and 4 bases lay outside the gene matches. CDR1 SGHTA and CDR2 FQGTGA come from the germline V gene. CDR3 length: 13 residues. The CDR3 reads CASSRLAGETQYF. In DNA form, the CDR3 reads TGTGCCAGCAGTCGGCTAGCGGGGGAGACCCAGTACTTC.

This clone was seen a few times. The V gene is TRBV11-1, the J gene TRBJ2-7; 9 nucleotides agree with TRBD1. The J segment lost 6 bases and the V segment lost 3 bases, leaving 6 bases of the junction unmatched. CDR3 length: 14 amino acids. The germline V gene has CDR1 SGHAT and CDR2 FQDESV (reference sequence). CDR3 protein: CASSFPGQGPEQYF. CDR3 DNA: TGTGCCAGCAGCTTTCCGGGACAGGGACCCGAGCAGTACTTC.

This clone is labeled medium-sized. The DNA of the CDR3 is TGCGCCAGCAGCTTCGGTCGTCTTGGAGGTGAAGCTTTCTTT. Its protein product is CASSFGRLGGEAFF. The rearrangement joins TRBV5-1 to TRBJ1-1; D call uncertain. This CDR3 has 14 residues. The V end was cut by 2 bases, the J end by 7 bases, with 15 bases between. CDR1 is SGHRS and CDR2 is YFSETQ in the germline V gene.

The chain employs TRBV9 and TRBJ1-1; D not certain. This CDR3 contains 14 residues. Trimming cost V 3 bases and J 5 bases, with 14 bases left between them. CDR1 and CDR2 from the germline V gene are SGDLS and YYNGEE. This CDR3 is CASSATTRVTEAFF. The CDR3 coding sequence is TGTGCCAGCAGCGCGACCACGAGGGTGACTGAAGCTTTCTTT.

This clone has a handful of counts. The CDR3 nucleotides are TGTGCCAGCAGCCTACAGGGGGGAACCGGGGAGACCCAGTACTTC. Translation: CASSLQGGTGETQYF. The chain recombines TRBV4-2 with TRBJ2-5, with 8 bases matching TRBD1. Germline values: CDR1 LGHNA, CDR2 YNFKEQ. The CDR3 is 15 amino acids. V lost 4 bases, J lost 5 bases, and 9 bases stayed unmatched.

CDR3 in amino acids: CATTTGGPYGYTF. CDR3 DNA: TGTGCCACTACGACAGGTGGGCCGTATGGCTACACCTTC. The genes are TRBV6-1 and TRBJ1-2; maybe TRBD1 (6 bases). The CDR3 is 13 amino acids. The germline gives CDR1 MNHNS, CDR2 SASEGT. V was clipped by 10 bases and J by 5 bases, with 17 bases between them.

CDR3 sequence reads: CASSPWEGSYNEQFF. The CDR3 DNA is TGTGCCAGCAGTCCCTGGGAGGGGTCCTACAATGAGCAGTTCTTC. The rearrangement joins TRBV27 to TRBJ2-1; TRBD2 matches at 7 bases. Germline V gene data show CDR1 as MNHEY and CDR2 as SMNVEV (reference sequence). The CDR3 totals 15 residues. V lost 5 bases, J lost 1 base, and 5 bases stayed unmatched.

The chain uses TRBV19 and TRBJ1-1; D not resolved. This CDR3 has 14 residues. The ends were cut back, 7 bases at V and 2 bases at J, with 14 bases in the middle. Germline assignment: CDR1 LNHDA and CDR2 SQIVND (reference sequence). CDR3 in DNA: TGTGCCAGTACCAACCTCGGACTCAACACTGAAGCTTTCTTT. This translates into CASTNLGLNTEAFF.

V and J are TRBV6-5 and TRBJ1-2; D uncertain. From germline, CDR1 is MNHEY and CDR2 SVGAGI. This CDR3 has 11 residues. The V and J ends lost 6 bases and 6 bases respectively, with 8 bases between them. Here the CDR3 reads CASRLTDGYTF. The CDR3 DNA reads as TGTGCCAGCAGGCTCACGGATGGCTACACCTTC.

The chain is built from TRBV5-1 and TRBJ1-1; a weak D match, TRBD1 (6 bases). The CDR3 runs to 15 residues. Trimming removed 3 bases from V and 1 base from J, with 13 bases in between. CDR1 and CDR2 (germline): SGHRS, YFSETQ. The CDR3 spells CASSSEGVGNTEAFF. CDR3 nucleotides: TGCGCCAGCAGCTCTGAGGGGGTGGGGAACACTGAAGCTTTCTTT.

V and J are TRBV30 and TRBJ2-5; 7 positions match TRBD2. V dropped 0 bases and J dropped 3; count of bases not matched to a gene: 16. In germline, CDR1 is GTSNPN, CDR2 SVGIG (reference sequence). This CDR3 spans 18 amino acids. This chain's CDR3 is CAWSVMGSGGGAKETQYF. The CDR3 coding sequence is TGTGCCTGGAGTGTTATGGGGTCGGGCGGGGGTGCAAAAGAGACCCAGTACTTC.

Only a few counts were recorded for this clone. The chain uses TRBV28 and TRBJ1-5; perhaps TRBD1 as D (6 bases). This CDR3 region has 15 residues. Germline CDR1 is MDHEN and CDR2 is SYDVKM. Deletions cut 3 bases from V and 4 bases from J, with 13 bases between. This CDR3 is CASSFQGIGNQPQHF. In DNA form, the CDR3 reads TGTGCCAGCAGTTTTCAGGGGATTGGGAATCAGCCCCAGCATTTT.

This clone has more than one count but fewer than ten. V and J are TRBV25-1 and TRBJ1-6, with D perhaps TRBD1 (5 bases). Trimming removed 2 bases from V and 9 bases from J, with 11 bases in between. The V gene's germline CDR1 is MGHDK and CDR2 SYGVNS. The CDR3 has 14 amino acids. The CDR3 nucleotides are TGTGCCAGCAGTGAACAGGGAAGGACTTCACCCCTCCACTTT. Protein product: CASSEQGRTSPLHF.

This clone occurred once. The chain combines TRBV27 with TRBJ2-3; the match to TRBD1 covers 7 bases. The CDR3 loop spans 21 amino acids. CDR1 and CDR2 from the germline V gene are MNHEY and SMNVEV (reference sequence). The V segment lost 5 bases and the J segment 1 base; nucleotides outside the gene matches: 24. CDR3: CASSTRRTGGRTLGRTDTQYF. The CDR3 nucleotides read TGTGCCAGCAGTACCCGCCGGACAGGCGGTAGAACCCTGGGCCGCACAGATACGCAGTATTTT.

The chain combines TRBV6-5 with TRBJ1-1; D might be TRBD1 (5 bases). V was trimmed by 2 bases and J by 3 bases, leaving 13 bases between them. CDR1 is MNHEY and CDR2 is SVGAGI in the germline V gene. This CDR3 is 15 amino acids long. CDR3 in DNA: TGTGCCAGCAGTTACACCAACAGGCTTCACACTGAAGCTTTCTTT. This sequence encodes CASSYTNRLHTEAFF.

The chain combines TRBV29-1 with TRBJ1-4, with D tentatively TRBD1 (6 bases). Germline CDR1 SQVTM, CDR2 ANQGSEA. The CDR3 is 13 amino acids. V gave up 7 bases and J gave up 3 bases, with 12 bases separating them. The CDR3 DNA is TGCAGCGCTGCGGGGGCCCCTAATGAAAAACTGTTTTTT. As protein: CSAAGAPNEKLFF.

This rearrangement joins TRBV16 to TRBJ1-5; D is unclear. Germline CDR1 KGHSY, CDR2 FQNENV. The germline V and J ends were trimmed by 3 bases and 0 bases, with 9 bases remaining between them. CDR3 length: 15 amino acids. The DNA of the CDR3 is TGTGCCAGCAGCCACCAAACCCATAGCAATCAGCCCCAGCATTTT. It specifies CASSHQTHSNQPQHF.

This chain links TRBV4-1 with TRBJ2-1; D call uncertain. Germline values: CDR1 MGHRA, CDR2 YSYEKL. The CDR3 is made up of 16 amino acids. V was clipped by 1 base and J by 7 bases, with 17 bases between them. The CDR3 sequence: CASSQAARAYENEQFF. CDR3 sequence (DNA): TGCGCCAGCAGCCAAGCGGCTAGGGCGTACGAAAATGAGCAGTTCTTC.

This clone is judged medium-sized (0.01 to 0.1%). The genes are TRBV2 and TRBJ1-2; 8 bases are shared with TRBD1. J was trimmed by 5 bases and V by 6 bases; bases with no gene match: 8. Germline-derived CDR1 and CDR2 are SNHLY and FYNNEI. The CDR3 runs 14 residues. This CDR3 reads CASRGQVVWYGYTF. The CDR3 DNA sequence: TGTGCCAGCAGGGGACAGGTAGTGTGGTATGGCTACACCTTC.

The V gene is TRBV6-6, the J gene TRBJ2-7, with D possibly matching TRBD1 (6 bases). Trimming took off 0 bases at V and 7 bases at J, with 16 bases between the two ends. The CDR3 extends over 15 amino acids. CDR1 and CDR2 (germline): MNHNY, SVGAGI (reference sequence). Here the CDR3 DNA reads TGTGCCAGCAGTTACTCGAGCGTTTTTGGGACAGAGCAGTACTTC. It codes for CASSYSSVFGTEQYF.